This T cell receptor beta chain is drawn from a study of ipilimumab plus nivolumab after autologous stem cell transplantation. Study-wide context: Patients received a median of about five ipilimumab and 8 nivolumab doses. The myeloma cohort included high-risk transplant-naive patients and patients relapsing within 3 years of a first autologous transplant.

Checkpoint therapy with ipilimumab 1 mg/kg began 14 to 28 days after transplant. Profiled with immunoSEQ multiplex PCR; TCRdb holds only in-frame clones, not every one. Altogether about 9,800 clones are present, about 72% being singletons, with the ten largest covering about a fifth. Germline assignment: CDR1 MDHEN and CDR2 SYDVKM. Trimming took off 3 bases at V and 5 bases at J, with 17 bases between the two ends. The CDR3 contains 15 residues. The TCR was taken from a female donor with multiple myeloma. V and J are TRBV28 and TRBJ2-7, with D possibly TRBD1 on 8 matching bases. The sample consisted of PBMCs, taken in a trial of ipilimumab plus nivolumab as post-transplant consolidation. The CDR3 DNA sequence: TGTGCCAGCAGTTTGGGAGGGCAGGGGGCCCACGAGCAGTACTTC. As protein: CASSLGGQGAHEQYF.